This TCR beta chain was recorded in a study of OX40 agonist ivuxolimab in advanced cancers. Sequenced by immunoSEQ multiplex PCR; TCRdb stores in-frame clones only, minus some. The data contain just under 75,000 clones, 80% to 95% of them seen just once; the ten biggest clones take up more than 0.4%. This clone has only one observation. Per the germline V gene, CDR1 is ENHRY and CDR2 is SYGVKD. With V trimmed by 2 bases and J by 0 bases, 7 bases remained unmatched. The CDR3 is 19 amino acids. The origin of this receptor is an adult with an advanced solid tumor such as melanoma, head and neck, liver or kidney cancer. Here the sequenced sample was CD4+ or CD8+ T cells sorted from blood, taken in a trial of the OX40 agonist ivuxolimab. The chain joins TRBV10-3 to TRBJ2-3; 14 bases match TRBD2. This CDR3 reads CAISEAGLAGVASTDTQYF. The CDR3 region has the DNA TGTGCCATCAGTGAGGCGGGACTAGCGGGAGTGGCTAGCACAGATACGCAGTATTTT.